This paragraph covers one TCR beta chain sequence. This clone occurred a few times. The antigen this receptor binds is unknown. The record has no base qualities; no much larger clone is one base away. Whole blood was collected in K2EDTA tubes by collaborating institutions according to the institutions' own protocols. For TCRbeta analysis, collaborators shipped samples as frozen whole blood, isolated PBMCs, or DNA extracted from either of those sample types. The sample comes from a study of blood T cell repertoires in COVID-19 (dated by TCRdb to the early 2020s). Regarding the study in general: Collaborator samples came from the United States, Italy and Spain and covered acute and convalescent phases of COVID-19. Sample metadata almost always included a de-identified subject ID, COVID-19 status, age in years and sex. The dataset comprised deeply sampled blood TCRbeta repertoires from subjects exposed to, actively infected with, or recovered from COVID-19. The prospective study material was composed of cDNA or gDNA derived from T cells, B-cell-depleted T cells, or PBMCs. The repertoires were made available in a free public database intended to serve as a resource for research on the immune response to SARS-CoV-2. Where HLA class I and class II types were available, the types were taken from metadata supplied by the sample provider, not from assay-based typing. The samples were drawn from two sources: the first 160 participants of the ongoing ImmuneRACE study, and 1,254 subjects contributed by 6 global collaborators.

From the germline V gene (reference sequence), CDR1 is GTSNPN and CDR2 is SVGIG. The CDR3, cysteine through phenylalanine, is 13 amino acids long. Just CDR3 DNA is preserved here, 39 bases in frame from base 1. Deletion took 4 bases off V and 2 bases off J, with a span of 11 bases between the germline ends. What the research found in general, with its limitations: How much clinical and demographic metadata was included differed by source and by participant, and the metadata was provided uncurated.

TCRbeta CDR3 regions were amplified from genomic DNA using the immunoSEQ Assay, a bias-controlled multiplex PCR. The original pipeline was this. Within the assay, amplification of reference gene primers was used to estimate how many nucleated cells each sample contained. To quantify the absolute abundance of each unique TCRbeta CDR3 rearrangement, sequence reads were collapsed and filtered. Productive Simpson clonality was computed per sample as the square root of Simpson's diversity index over productive rearrangements. Here the immuneACCESS table is served through TCRdb, limited to in-frame sequences with V and J called. Missing clones are a known gap in these copies; in checked studies unresolved V genes cover under half, and the rest lacks a known reason. V, J and clone size derive from that table, while D and trimming were established from the DNA sequence. A total of 97,000 or so clones appear in this sample, roughly four fifths of them only once. 10% of the sample lies in the top ten.

The chain is assembled from TRBV30 and TRBJ1-2, with a weak D call of TRBD1 (6 bases match). This receptor was identified in a man in his 70s with acute or convalescent COVID-19. The specimen sequenced was peripheral blood. The sequenced DNA: TGTGCCTGGAACCGTGGACAGAACTATGGCTACACCTTC. It translates as CAWNRGQNYGYTF.